Presented here are 9 T cell receptor beta chains from one specimen sequenced in a study of blood T cell repertoires in COVID-19. Generated by immunoSEQ multiplex PCR, the TCRdb table keeps only in-frame clones and is missing some. The top ten clones hold about 6.2% of a sample with a few hundred thousand clones, 87% of them seen once. Material for sequencing was peripheral blood. These receptor sequences come from a man aged 60 to 69 who had recovered from COVID-19.

The chain carries TRBV30 and TRBJ2-5; TRBD2 agrees at 15 bases. The length of the CDR3 is 15 residues. With V trimmed by 4 bases and J by 11 bases, 11 bases remained unmatched. Germline CDR1 reads GTSNPN; CDR2 reads SVGIG (reference sequence). This CDR3 reads CAWTSGTSGGSAQYF. CDR3 nucleotides: TGTGCCTGGACCTCAGGGACTAGCGGGGGGTCCGCACAGTACTTC.

Comments on this clone: This CDR3 is also generated by other DNA sequences in the sample. The genes are TRBV20-1 and TRBJ1-1; D is unclear. The germline gives CDR1 DFQATT, CDR2 SNEGSKA (reference sequence). With 5 bases removed from V and 5 bases from J, the gap between germline ends came to 9 bases. The CDR3 has 11 amino acids. Written as DNA, the CDR3 is TGCAGTGCTCGAGCCGGGACTGAAGCTTTCTTT. It yields the protein CSARAGTEAFF.

The chain couples TRBV30 to TRBJ1-5; D is uncertain. This CDR3 contains 15 residues. Germline assignment: CDR1 GTSNPN and CDR2 SVGIG (reference sequence). V was trimmed by 2 bases and J by 2 bases, leaving 13 bases between them. The CDR3: CAWSQAGKGNQPQHF. The CDR3 bases are TGTGCCTGGAGTCAGGCGGGGAAAGGCAATCAGCCCCAGCATTTT. The full variable domain, rest sourced from reference TRBV30 and TRBJ1-5, is SQTIHQWPATLVQPVGSPLSLECTVEGTSNPNLYWYRQAAGRGLQLLFYSVGIGQISSEVPQNLSASRPQDRQFILSSKKLLLSDSGFYLCAWSQAGKGNQPQHFGDGTRLSIL.

The chain employs TRBV9 and TRBJ2-7, with TRBD1 matching 8 bases. The CDR3 sequence is 15 residues long. Germline CDR1 SGDLS, CDR2 YYNGEE. V gave up 0 bases and J gave up 2 bases; unmatched junction bases: 4. The CDR3 sequence is CASSVAGTGTYEQYF. CDR3 nucleotide sequence: TGTGCCAGCAGCGTAGCGGGGACAGGTACCTACGAGCAGTACTTC.

The V call is TRBV5-1, the J call TRBJ2-2; 7 positions match TRBD1. The CDR3 has 15 amino acids. With 1 base clipped from V and 5 bases from J, the junction kept 5 bases outside the gene matches. Germline CDR1 and CDR2: SGHRS and YFSETQ. CDR3 in DNA: TGCGCCAGCAGCTTGCTGCGACAGGGAACCGGGGAGCTGTTTTTT. Encoded protein: CASSLLRQGTGELFF.

This chain connects TRBV5-5 to TRBJ2-3, with D uncertain. In germline, CDR1 is SGHKS, CDR2 YYEKEE (reference sequence). CDR3 length equals 15 residues. Trimming shortened V by 0 bases and J by 4 bases, and 12 bases separated the two germline ends. The CDR3 protein is CASSLAGDSSDTQYF. The CDR3 bases are TGTGCCAGCAGCTTGGCCGGTGATTCCTCAGATACGCAGTATTTT. Together with reference TRBV5-5 and TRBJ2-3, the CDR3 gives the full variable domain: DAGVTQSPTHLIKTRGQQVTLRCSPISGHKSVSWYQQVLGQGPQFIFQYYEKEERGRGNFPDRFSARQFPNYSSELNVNALLLGDSALYLCASSLAGDSSDTQYFGPGTRLTVL.

As to this clone: The limits of the CDR3 on the DNA are not certain, so only TCRdb's listed CDR3 is given. This chain joins TRBV15 and TRBJ1-1. Germline assignment: CDR1 LNHNV and CDR2 YYDKDF (reference sequence). The CDR3 is 15 residues long, ends included. CDR3 region: CATSRGDFRGTEAFF.

This clone appeared once. The CDR3 here is CASSQEALRDNTDTQYF. The DNA of the CDR3 is TGCGCCAGCAGCCAAGAGGCCCTTAGGGACAACACAGATACGCAGTATTTT. The chain is built from TRBV4-1 and TRBJ2-3; possibly TRBD1 for D (6 bases). The CDR3 runs 17 residues. V was trimmed by 0 bases and J by 2 bases, leaving 15 bases between them. Per the germline V gene, CDR1 is MGHRA and CDR2 is YSYEKL.

V is TRBV6-5 and J is TRBJ2-7, with D tentatively TRBD2 (6 bases). Deletions cut 8 bases from V and 3 bases from J, with 14 bases between. Germline CDR1 reads MNHEY; CDR2 reads SVGAGI. CDR3 length: 13 amino acids. CDR3 DNA: TGTGCCAGCCGGAGGATGGGGGGCTACGAGCAGTACTTC. This gives the protein CASRRMGGYEQYF.